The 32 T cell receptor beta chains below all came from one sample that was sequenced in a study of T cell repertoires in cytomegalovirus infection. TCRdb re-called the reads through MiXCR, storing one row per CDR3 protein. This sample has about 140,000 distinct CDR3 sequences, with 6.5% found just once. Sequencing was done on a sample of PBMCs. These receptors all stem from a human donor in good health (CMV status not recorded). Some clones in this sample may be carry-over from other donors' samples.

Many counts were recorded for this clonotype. The CDR3 DNA reads as TGTGCCAGCAGCTTAGTCGGCGGGGACACTGAAGCTTTCTTT. Translating gives CASSLVGGDTEAFF. The genes are TRBV7-2 and TRBJ1-1; D unclear. The CDR3 extends over 14 amino acids. Per germline, CDR1 SGHTA and CDR2 FQGNSA. V was shortened by 1 base and J by 3 bases, with 9 bases between the two germline ends.

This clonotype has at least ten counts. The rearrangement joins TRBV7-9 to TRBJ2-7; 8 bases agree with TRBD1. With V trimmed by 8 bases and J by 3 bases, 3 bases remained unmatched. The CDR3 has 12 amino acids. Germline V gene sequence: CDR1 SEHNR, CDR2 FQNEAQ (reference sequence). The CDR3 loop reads CASRDRYYEQYF. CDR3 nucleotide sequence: TGTGCCAGCCGGGACAGGTACTACGAGCAGTACTTC.

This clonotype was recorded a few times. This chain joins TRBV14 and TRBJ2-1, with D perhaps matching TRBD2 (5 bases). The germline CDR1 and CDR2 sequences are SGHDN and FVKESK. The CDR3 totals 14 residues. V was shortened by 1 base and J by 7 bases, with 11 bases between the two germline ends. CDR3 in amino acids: CASSQVSGLNEQFF. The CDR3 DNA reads TGTGCCAGCAGCCAAGTTTCGGGGTTGAATGAGCAGTTCTTC.

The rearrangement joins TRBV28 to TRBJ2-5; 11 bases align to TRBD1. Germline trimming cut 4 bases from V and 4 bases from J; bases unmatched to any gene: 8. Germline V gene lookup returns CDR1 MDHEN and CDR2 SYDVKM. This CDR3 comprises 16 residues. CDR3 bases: TGTGCCAGCAGTTCATCGGGACAGGGGGTTGGAGAGACCCAGTACTTC. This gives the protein CASSSSGQGVGETQYF.

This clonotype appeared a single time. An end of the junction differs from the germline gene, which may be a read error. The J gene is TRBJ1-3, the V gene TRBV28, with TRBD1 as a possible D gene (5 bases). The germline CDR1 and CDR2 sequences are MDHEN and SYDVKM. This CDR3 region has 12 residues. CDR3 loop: CALGVSGNTISF. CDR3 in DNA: TGTGCCTTGGGGGTTTCTGGAAACACCATATCTTTT.

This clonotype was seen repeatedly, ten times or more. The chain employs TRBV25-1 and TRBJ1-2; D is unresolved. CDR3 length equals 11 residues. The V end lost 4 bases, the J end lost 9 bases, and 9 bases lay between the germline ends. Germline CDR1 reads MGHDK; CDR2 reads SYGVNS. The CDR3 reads CASSVSTRYTF. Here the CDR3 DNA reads TGTGCCAGCAGTGTGTCGACGCGCTACACCTTC.

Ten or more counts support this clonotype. This CDR3 is CASSPDQGGQPQHF. The CDR3, as DNA: TGCGCCAGCAGCCCGGATCAGGGCGGTCAGCCCCAGCATTTT. This chain uses TRBV5-1 with TRBJ1-5, with TRBD1 as a possible D gene (5 bases). The length of the CDR3 is 14 residues. Germline CDR1 SGHRS, CDR2 YFSETQ. The germline V and J ends were trimmed by 4 bases and 6 bases, with 14 bases remaining between them. Drawing the rest from reference TRBV5-1 and TRBJ1-5, the complete variable domain is KAGVTQTPRYLIKTRGQQVTLSCSPISGHRSVSWYQQTPGQGLQFLFEYFSETQRNKGNFPGRFSGRQFSNSRSEMNVSTLELGDSALYLCASSPDQGGQPQHFGDGTRLSIL.

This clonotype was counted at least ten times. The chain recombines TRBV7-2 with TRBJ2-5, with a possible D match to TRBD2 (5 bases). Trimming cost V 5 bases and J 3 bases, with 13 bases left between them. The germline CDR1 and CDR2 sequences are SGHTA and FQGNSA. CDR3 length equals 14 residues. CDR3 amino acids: CASSPSTRKETQYF. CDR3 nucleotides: TGTGCCAGCAGCCCCAGCACTAGGAAAGAGACCCAGTACTTC.

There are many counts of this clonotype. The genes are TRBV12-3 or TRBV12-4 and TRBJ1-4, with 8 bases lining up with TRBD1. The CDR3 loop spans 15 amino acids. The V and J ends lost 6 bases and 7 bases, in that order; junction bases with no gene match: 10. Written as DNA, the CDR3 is TGTGCCAGCAGGGACTCAGGGGGCGGCGGTGAAAAACTGTTTTTT. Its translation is CASRDSGGGGEKLFF.

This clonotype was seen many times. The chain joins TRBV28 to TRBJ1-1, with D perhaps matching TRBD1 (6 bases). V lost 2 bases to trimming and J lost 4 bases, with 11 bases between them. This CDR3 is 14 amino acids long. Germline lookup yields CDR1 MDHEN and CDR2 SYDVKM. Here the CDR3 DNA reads TGTGCCAGCAGTTTAAAGGGGGGTATCACTGAAGCTTTCTTT. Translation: CASSLKGGITEAFF.

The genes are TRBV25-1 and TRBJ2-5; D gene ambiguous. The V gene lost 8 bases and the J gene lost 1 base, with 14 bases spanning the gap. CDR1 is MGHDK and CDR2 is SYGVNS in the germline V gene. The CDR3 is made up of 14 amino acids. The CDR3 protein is CASRTENLQETQYF. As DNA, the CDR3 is TGTGCCAGCCGGACGGAGAACCTCCAAGAGACCCAGTACTTC.

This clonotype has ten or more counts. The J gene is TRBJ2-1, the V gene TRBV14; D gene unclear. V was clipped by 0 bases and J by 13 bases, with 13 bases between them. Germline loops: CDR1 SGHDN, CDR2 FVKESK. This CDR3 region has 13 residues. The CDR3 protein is CASSQDSGRDQFF. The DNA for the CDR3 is TGTGCCAGCAGCCAAGATTCAGGCCGAGACCAGTTCTTC.

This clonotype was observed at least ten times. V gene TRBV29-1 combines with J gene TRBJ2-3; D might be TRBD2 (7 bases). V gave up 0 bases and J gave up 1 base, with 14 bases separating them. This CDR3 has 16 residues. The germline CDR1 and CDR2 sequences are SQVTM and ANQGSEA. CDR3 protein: CSVEEGGGAGTDTQYF. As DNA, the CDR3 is TGCAGCGTTGAAGAGGGAGGGGGGGCCGGCACAGATACGCAGTATTTT.

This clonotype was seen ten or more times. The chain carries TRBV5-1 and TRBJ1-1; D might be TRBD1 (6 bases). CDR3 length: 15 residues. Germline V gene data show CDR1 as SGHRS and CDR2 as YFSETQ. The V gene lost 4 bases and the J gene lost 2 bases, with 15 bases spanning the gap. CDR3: CASSPAGARNTEAFF. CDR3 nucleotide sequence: TGCGCCAGCAGCCCTGCAGGGGCCCGAAACACTGAAGCTTTCTTT.

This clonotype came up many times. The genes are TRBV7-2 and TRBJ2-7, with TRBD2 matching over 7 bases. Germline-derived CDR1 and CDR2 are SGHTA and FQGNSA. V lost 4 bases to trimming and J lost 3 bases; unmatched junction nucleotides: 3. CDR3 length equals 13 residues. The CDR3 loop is CASSSWGGYEQYF. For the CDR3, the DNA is TGTGCCAGCAGCTCATGGGGGGGCTACGAGCAGTACTTC. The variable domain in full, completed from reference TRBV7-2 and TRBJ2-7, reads GAGVSQSPSNKVTEKGKDVELRCDPISGHTALYWYRQSLGQGLEFLIYFQGNSAPDKSGLPSDRFSAERTGGSVSTLTIQRTQQEDSAVYLCASSSWGGYEQYFGPGTRLTVT.

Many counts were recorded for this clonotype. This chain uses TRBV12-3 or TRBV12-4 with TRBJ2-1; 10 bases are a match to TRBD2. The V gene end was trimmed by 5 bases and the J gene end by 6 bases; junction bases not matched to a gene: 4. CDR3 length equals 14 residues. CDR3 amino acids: CASSIQRGGNEQFF. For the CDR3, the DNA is TGTGCCAGCAGTATCCAGCGGGGGGGCAATGAGCAGTTCTTC.

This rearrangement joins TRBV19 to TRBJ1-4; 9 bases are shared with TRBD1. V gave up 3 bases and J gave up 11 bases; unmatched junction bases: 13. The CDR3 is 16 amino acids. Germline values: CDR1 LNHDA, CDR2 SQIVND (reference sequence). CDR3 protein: CASSISGTGIRWKLFF. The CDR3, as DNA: TGTGCCAGTAGTATCTCCGGGACAGGGATCCGATGGAAACTGTTTTTT. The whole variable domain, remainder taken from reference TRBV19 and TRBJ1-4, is DGGITQSPKYLFRKEGQNVTLSCEQNLNHDAMYWYRQDPGQGLRLIYYSQIVNDFQKGDIAEGYSVSREKKESFPLTVTSAQKNPTAFYLCASSISGTGIRWKLFFGSGTQLSVL.

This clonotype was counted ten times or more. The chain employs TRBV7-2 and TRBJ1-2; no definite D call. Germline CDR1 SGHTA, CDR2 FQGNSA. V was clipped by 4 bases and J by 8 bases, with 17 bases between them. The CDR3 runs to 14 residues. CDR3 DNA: TGTGCCAGCAGCTCCCCGGGTCCCACCCGGGGCTACACCTTC. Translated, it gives CASSSPGPTRGYTF.

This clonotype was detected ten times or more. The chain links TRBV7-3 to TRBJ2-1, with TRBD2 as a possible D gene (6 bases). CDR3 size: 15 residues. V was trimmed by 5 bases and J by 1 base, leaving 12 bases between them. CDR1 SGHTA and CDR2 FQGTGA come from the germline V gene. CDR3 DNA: TGTGCCAGCAGCCCTACCGCGGGGTCCTACAATGAGCAGTTCTTC. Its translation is CASSPTAGSYNEQFF.

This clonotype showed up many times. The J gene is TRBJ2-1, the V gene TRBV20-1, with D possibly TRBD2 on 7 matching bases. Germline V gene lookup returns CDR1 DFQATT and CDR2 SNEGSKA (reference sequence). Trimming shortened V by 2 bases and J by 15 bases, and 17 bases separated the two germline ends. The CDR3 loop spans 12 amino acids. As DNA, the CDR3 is TGCAGTGCTAGAACGACGGGGGGCCCCTGGTTCTTC. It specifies CSARTTGGPWFF.

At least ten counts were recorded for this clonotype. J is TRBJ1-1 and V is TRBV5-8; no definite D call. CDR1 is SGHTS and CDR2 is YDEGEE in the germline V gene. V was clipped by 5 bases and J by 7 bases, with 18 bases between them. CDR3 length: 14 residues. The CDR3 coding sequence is TGTGCCAGCAGTTCTATCGCGGGAAAAGGTGAAGCTTTCTTT. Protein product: CASSSIAGKGEAFF.

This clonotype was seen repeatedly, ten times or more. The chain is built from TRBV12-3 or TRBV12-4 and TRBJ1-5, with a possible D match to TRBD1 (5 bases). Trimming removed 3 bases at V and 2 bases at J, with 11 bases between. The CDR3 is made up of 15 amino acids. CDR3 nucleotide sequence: TGTGCCAGCAGTTTCCATGAACAGGGCAATCAGCCCCAGCATTTT. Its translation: CASSFHEQGNQPQHF.

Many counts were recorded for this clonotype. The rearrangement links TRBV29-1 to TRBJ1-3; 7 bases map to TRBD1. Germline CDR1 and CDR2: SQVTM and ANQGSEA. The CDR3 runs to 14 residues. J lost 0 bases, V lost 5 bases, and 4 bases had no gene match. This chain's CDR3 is CSVRTGSSGNTIYF. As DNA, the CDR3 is TGCAGCGTTCGGACAGGAAGCTCTGGAAACACCATATATTTT.

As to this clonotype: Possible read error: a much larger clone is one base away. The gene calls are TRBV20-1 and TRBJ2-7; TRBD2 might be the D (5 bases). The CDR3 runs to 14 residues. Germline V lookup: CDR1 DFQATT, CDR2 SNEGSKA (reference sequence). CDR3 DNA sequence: TGCCGTGCTAGAGATAGTATCCGCGGGCACGAGCAGTACTTC. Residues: CRARDSIRGHEQYF.

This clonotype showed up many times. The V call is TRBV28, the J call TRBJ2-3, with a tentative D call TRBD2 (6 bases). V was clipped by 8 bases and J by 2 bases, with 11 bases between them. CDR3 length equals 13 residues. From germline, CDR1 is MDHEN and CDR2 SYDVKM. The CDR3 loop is CASGRRDTDTQYF. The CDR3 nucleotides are TGTGCCAGCGGCCGGAGGGACACAGATACGCAGTATTTT.

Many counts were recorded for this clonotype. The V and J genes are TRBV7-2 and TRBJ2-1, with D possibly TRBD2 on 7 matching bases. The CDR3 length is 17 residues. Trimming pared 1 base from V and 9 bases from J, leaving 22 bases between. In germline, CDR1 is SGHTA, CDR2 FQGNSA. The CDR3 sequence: CASSLVGPWGGGGEQFF. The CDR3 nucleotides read TGTGCCAGCAGCTTAGTGGGTCCGTGGGGGGGCGGGGGTGAGCAGTTCTTC.

The DNA for the CDR3 is TGTGCCAGTAGTACACCGGGACAGCTGAACACCGGGGAGCTGTTTTTT. Amino acids: CASSTPGQLNTGELFF. V gene TRBV19 combines with J gene TRBJ2-2, with 7 bases lining up with TRBD1. CDR3 size: 16 residues. Germline lookup yields CDR1 LNHDA and CDR2 SQIVND (reference sequence). V shed 4 bases, J shed 1 base, and the junction held 6 bases outside the gene matches.

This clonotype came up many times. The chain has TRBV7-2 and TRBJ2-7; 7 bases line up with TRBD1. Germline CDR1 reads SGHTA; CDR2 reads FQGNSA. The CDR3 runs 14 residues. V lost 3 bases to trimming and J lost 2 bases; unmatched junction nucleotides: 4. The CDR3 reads CASSLGQIPYEQYF. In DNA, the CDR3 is TGTGCCAGCAGCTTGGGACAGATCCCCTACGAGCAGTACTTC.

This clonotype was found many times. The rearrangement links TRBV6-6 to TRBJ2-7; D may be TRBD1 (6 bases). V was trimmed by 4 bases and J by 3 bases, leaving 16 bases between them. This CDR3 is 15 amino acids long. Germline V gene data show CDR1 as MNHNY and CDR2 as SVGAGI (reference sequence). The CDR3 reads CASSFEQGPYYEQYF. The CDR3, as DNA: TGTGCCAGCAGTTTTGAACAGGGCCCTTACTACGAGCAGTACTTC.

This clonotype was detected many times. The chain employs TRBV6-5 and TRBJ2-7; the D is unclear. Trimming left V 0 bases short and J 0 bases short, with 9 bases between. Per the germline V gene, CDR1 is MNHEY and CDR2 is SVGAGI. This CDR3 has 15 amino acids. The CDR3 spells CASSYSTFPSYEQYF. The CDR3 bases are TGTGCCAGCAGTTACTCGACCTTCCCCTCCTACGAGCAGTACTTC.

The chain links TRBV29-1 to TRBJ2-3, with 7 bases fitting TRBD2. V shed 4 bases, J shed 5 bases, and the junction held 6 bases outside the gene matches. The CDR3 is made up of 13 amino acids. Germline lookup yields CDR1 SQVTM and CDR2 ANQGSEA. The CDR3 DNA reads TGCAGCGTTGCGGCTAGCGGCGGAGATACGCAGTATTTT. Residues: CSVAASGGDTQYF.

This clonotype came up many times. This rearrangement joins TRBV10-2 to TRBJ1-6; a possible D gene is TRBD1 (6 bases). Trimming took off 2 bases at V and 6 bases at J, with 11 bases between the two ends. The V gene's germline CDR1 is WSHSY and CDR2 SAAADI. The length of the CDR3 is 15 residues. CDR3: CASSERTAFNSPLHF. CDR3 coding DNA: TGCGCCAGCAGTGAGCGGACAGCCTTTAATTCACCCCTCCACTTT.